One TCR beta chain is described in this entry. Its antigen remains unidentified. Generated by immunoSEQ multiplex PCR, the TCRdb table keeps only in-frame clones and is missing some. The sample yields around 97,000 clones, around 84% seen once. The V gene end was trimmed by 0 bases and the J gene end by 3 bases; junction bases not matched to a gene: 4. The germline CDR1 and CDR2 sequences are SGHTS and YDEGEE. The CDR3 contains 15 residues. These data come from a study of T cell clones after liver transplantation. Study in general: Standard immunosuppression, with no induction, continued until 12-24 months after transplant. Broader study findings: Post-transplant time points were not standardized, so conclusions are preliminary. Donor-reactive sequences fell more than third party-reactive ones, suggesting partial deletion.

The source was CD4+ T cells from blood, collected roughly 50 months after liver transplant. This sequence joins TRBV5-8 and TRBJ1-2; the match to TRBD1 covers 8 bases. The receptor comes from a human patient who received a liver transplant. Some T cells may be graft donor cells. The CDR3 DNA reads TGTGCCAGCAGCTTGGGACAGGGGAGTCACTATGGCTACACCTTC. Amino acids: CASSLGQGSHYGYTF.